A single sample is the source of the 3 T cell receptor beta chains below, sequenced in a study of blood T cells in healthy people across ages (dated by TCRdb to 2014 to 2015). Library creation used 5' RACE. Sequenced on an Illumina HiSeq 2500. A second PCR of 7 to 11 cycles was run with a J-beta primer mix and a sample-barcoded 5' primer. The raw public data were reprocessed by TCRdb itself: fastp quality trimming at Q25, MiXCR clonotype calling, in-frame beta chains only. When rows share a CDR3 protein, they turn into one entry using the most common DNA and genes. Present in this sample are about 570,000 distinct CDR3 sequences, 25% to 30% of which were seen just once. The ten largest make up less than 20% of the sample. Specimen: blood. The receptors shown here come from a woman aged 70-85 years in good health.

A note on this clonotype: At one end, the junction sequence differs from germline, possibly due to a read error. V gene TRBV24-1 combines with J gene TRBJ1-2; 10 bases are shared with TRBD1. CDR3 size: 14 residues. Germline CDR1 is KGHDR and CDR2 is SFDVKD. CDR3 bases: TGTGCCACCAGCACCACGACAGGGGGCATTGGCTACGCCTTC. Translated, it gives CATSTTTGGIGYAF.

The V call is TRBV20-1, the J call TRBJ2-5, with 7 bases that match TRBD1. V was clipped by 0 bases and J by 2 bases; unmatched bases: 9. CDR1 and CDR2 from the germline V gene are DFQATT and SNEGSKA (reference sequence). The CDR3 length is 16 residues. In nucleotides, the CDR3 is TGCAGTGCTAGAGATCCCCGGACAGGCCAGCAAGAGACCCAGTACTTC. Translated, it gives CSARDPRTGQQETQYF.

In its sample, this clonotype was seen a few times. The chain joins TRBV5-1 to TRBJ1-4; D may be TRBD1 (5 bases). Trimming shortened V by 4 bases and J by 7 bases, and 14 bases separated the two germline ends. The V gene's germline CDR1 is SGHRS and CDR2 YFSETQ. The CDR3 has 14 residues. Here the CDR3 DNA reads TGCGCCAGCAGCGTTGGGGGGGAGCGTGAAAAACTGTTTTTT. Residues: CASSVGGEREKLFF. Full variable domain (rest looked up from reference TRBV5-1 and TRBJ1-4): KAGVTQTPRYLIKTRGQQVTLSCSPISGHRSVSWYQQTPGQGLQFLFEYFSETQRNKGNFPGRFSGRQFSNSRSEMNVSTLELGDSALYLCASSVGGEREKLFFGSGTQLSVL.